Reported below is one T cell receptor beta chain. The CDR3 is 14 amino acids. Germline V gives CDR1 SGHDT, CDR2 YYEEEE. V lost 1 base, J lost 7 bases, and 11 bases lay in between. This sample is part of a study of OX40 agonist ivuxolimab in advanced cancers. Turning to the study itself: Allowance was made for prior anti-PD-1, anti-PD-L1 or anti-CTLA-4 therapy, and 40% had some.

Some clones are missing from TCRdb's copy, which holds only in-frame ones; the method was immunoSEQ multiplex PCR. This sample has fewer than 25,000 clones, with 65% to 80% found just once. The chain employs TRBV5-6 and TRBJ1-4; no definite D call. The source of this sequence is an adult with an advanced solid tumor such as melanoma, head and neck, liver or kidney cancer. The source was CD4+ or CD8+ T cells sorted from blood, collected in a trial of the OX40 agonist ivuxolimab. DNA for the CDR3: TGTGCCAGCAGCTTGCAGGACCCCAGTGAAAAACTGTTTTTT. Its protein product is CASSLQDPSEKLFF. The full variable domain, in which reference TRBV5-6 and TRBJ1-4 provide the parts outside the CDR3, is DAGVTQSPTHLIKTRGQQVTLRCSPKSGHDTVSWYQQALGQGPQFIFQYYEEEERQRGNFPDRFSGHQFPNYSSELNVNALLLGDSALYLCASSLQDPSEKLFFGSGTQLSVL.